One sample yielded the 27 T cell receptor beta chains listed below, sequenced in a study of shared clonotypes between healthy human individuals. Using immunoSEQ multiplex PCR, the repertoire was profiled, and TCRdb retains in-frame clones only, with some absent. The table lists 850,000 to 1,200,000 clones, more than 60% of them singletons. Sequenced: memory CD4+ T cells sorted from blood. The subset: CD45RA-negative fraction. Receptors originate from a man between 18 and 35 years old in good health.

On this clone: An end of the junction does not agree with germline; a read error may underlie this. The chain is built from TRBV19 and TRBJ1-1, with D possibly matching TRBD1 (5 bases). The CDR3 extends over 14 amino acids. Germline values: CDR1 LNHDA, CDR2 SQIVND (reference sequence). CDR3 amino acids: CASRIEGRLPEAFF. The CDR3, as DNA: TGTGCCAGTAGGATAGAGGGGAGGTTGCCTGAAGCTTTCTTT.

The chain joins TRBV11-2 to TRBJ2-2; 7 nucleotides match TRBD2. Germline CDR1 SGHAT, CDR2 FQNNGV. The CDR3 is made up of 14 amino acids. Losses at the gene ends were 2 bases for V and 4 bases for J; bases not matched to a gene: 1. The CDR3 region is CASSLSGGTGELFF. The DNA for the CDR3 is TGTGCCAGCAGCTTATCGGGAGGCACCGGGGAGCTGTTTTTT.

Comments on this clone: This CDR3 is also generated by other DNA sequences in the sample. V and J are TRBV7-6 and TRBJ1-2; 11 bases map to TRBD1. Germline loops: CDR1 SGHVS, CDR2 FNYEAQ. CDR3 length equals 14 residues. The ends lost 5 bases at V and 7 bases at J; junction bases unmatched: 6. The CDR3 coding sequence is TGTGCCAGCAGCCCTGGACAGGGGGCCGTTGGCTACACCTTC. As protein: CASSPGQGAVGYTF.

The CDR3 spells CASSLGAGEGNTEAFF. Written as DNA, the CDR3 is TGTGCCAGCAGCTTAGGGGCCGGGGAAGGGAACACTGAAGCTTTCTTT. The V and J genes are TRBV11-3 and TRBJ1-1; no reliable D call. There are 16 residues in the CDR3. V shed 1 base and J shed 1 base, with 13 bases lying between them. From germline, CDR1 is SGHNT and CDR2 YENEEA.

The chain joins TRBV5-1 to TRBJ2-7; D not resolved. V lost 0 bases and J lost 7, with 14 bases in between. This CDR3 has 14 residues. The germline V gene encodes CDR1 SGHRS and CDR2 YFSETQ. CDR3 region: CASSLVGPSREQYF. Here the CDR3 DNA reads TGCGCCAGCAGCTTGGTCGGTCCCTCGAGAGAGCAGTACTTC.

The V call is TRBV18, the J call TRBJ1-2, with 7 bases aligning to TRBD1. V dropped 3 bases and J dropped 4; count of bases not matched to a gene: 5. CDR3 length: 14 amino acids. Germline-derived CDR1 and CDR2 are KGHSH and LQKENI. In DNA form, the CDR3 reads TGTGCCAGCTCACCCGGACAGGAGGCCTATGGCTACACCTTC. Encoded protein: CASSPGQEAYGYTF.

This CDR3 reads CASSSTSYEQFF. The CDR3 DNA sequence: TGTGCCAGCAGCTCCACTAGTTATGAGCAGTTCTTC. The chain couples TRBV9 to TRBJ2-1, with D perhaps matching TRBD2 (5 bases). Trimming left V 4 bases short and J 8 bases short, with 10 bases between. This CDR3 is built from 12 residues. CDR1 SGDLS and CDR2 YYNGEE come from the germline V gene. Full variable domain (missing parts from reference TRBV9 and TRBJ2-1): DSGVTQTPKHLITATGQRVTLRCSPRSGDLSVYWYQQSLDQGLQFLIQYYNGEERAKGNILERFSAQQFPDLHSELNLSSLELGDSALYFCASSSTSYEQFFGPGTRLTVL.

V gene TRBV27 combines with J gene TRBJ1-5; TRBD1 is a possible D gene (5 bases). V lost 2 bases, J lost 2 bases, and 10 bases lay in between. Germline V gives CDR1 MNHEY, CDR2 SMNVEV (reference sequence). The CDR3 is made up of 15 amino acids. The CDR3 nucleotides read TGTGCCAGCAGTTTAGTCTCGGGGGGCAATCAGCCCCAGCATTTT. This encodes CASSLVSGGNQPQHF.

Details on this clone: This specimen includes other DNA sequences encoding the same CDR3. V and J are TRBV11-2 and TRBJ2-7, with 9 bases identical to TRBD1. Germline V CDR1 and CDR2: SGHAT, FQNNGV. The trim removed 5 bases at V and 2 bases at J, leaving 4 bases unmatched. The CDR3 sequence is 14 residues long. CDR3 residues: CASSLGQGPYEQYF. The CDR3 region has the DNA TGTGCCAGCAGCCTCGGACAGGGGCCCTACGAGCAGTACTTC.

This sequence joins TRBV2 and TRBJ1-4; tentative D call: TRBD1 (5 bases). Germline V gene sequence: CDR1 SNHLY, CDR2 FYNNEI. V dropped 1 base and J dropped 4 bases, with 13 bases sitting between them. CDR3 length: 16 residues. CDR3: CASSEGGAGINEKLFF. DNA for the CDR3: TGTGCCAGCAGTGAAGGAGGGGCCGGGATTAATGAAAAACTGTTTTTT.

As DNA, the CDR3 is TGTGCCAGCAGCTTAGCGCCGGGGCTAGCGGGAGTGGGTGAGCAGTACTTC. Amino acid sequence: CASSLAPGLAGVGEQYF. This rearrangement joins TRBV7-6 to TRBJ2-7, with 10 bases lining up with TRBD2. Trimming cost V 0 bases and J 7 bases; bases outside gene matches: 12. CDR3 length: 17 amino acids. The germline V gene encodes CDR1 SGHVS and CDR2 FNYEAQ.

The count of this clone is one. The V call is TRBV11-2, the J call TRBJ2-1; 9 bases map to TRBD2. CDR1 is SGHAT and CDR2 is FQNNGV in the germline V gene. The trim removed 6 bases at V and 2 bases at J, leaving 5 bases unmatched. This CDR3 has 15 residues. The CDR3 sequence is CASRIAGVTYNEQFF. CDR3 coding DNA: TGTGCCAGCAGGATAGCGGGGGTGACCTACAATGAGCAGTTCTTC. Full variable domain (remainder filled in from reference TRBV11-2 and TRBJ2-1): EAGVAQSPRYKIIEKRQSVAFWCNPISGHATLYWYQQILGQGPKLLIQFQNNGVVDDSQLPKDRFSAERLKGVDSTLKIQPAKLEDSAVYLCASRIAGVTYNEQFFGPGTRLTVL.

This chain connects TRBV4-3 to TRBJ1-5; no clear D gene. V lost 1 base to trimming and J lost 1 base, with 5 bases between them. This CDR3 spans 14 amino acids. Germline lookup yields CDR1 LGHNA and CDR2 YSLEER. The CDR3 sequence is CASSQARSNQPQHF. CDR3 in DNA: TGCGCCAGCAGCCAAGCTCGGAGCAATCAGCCCCAGCATTTT.

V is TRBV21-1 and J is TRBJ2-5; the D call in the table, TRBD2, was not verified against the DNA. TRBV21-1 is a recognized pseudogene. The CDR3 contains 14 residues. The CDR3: CASSTVPDQETQYF. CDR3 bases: TGTGCCAGCAGCACTGTCCCGGACCAAGAGACCCAGTACTTC.

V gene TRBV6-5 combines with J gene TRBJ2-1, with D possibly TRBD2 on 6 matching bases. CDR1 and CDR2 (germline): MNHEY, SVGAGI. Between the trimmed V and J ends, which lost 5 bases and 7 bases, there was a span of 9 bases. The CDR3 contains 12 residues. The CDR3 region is CASSATSNEQFF. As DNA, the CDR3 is TGTGCCAGCAGTGCGACTAGTAATGAGCAGTTCTTC.

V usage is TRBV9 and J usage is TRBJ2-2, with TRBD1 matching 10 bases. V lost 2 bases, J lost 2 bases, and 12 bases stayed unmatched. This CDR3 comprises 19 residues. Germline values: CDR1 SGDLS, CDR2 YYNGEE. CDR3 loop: CASSVLIRRQGANTGELFF. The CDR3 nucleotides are TGTGCCAGCAGCGTGCTAATCCGGCGACAGGGGGCAAACACCGGGGAGCTGTTTTTT.

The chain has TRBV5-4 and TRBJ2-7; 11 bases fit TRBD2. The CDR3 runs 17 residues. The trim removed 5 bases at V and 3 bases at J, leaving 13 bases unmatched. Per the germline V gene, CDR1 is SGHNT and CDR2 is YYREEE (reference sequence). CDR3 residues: CASSAQTSGNRVYEQYF. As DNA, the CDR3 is TGTGCCAGCAGTGCTCAGACTAGCGGGAATAGGGTCTACGAGCAGTACTTC.

This chain's CDR3 is CASSLWGTGANVLTF. CDR3 DNA sequence: TGTGCCAGCAGTTTATGGGGTACTGGGGCCAACGTCCTGACTTTC. The chain links TRBV28 to TRBJ2-6, with no clear D. Germline V gene lookup returns CDR1 MDHEN and CDR2 SYDVKM. V gave up 0 bases and J gave up 2 bases, with 5 bases separating them. CDR3 length equals 15 residues.

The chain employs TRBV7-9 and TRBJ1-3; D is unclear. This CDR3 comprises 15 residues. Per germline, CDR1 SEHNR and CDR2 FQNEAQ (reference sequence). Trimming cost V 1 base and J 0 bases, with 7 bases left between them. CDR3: CASSLGSLSGNTIYF. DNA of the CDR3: TGTGCCAGCAGCTTAGGGAGCCTCTCTGGAAACACCATATATTTT.

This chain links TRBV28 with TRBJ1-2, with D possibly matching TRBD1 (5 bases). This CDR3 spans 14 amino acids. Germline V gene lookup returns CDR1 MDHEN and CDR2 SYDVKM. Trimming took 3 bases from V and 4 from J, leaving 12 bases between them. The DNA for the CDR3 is TGTGCCAGCAGTTTCAGGAGGACAATCTATGGCTACACCTTC. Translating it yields CASSFRRTIYGYTF.

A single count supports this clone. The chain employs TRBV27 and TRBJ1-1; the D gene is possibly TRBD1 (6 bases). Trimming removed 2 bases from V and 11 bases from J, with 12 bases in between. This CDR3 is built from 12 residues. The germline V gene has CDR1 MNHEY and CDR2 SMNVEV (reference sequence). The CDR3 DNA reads TGTGCCAGCAGTTTAGGATCAGACAGGGCTTTCTTT. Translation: CASSLGSDRAFF.

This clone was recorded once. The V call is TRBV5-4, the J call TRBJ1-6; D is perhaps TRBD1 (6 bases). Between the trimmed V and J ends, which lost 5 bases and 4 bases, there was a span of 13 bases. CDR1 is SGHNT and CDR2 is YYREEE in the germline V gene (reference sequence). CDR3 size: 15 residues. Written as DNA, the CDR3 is TGTGCCAGCAGGCAAGGACAGTCTTATAATTCACCCCTCCACTTT. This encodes CASRQGQSYNSPLHF.

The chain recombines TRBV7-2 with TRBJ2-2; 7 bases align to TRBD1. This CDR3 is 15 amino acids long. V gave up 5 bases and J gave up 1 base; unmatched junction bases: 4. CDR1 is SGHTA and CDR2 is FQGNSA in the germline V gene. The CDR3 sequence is CASSGRDRNTGELFF. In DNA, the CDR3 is TGTGCCAGCAGCGGCCGGGACAGGAACACCGGGGAGCTGTTTTTT.

CDR3 sequence (DNA): TGTGCCTGGAGAGCCCAGGGACAGGGCCCCGAAAAACTGTTTTTT. Protein product: CAWRAQGQGPEKLFF. The chain recombines TRBV30 with TRBJ1-4, with 9 bases identical to TRBD1. The V gene's germline CDR1 is GTSNPN and CDR2 SVGIG (reference sequence). V was clipped by 3 bases and J by 8 bases; unmatched bases: 10. This CDR3 comprises 15 residues. Together with reference TRBV30 and TRBJ1-4, the CDR3 gives the full variable domain: SQTIHQWPATLVQPVGSPLSLECTVEGTSNPNLYWYRQAAGRGLQLLFYSVGIGQISSEVPQNLSASRPQDRQFILSSKKLLLSDSGFYLCAWRAQGQGPEKLFFGSGTQLSVL.

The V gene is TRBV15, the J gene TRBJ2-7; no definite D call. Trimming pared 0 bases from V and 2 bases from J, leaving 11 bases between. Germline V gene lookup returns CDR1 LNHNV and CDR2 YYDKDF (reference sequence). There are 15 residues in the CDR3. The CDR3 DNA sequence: TGTGCCACCAGCAGAGAACAGACGAAGACCTACGAGCAGTACTTC. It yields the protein CATSREQTKTYEQYF.

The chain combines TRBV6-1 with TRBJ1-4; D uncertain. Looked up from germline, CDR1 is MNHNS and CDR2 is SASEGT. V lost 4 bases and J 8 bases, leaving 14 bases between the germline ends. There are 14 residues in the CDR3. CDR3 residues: CASSVGGYREKLFF. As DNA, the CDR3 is TGTGCCAGCAGTGTGGGAGGTTATCGAGAAAAACTGTTTTTT.

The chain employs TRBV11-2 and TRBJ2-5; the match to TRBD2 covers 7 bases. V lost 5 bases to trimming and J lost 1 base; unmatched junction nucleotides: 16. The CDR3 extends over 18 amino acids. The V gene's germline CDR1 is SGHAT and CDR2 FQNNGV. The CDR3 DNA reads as TGTGCCAGCAGCGCCCTGGGGGGGAACCCCACTCTCCAAGAGACCCAGTACTTC. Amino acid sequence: CASSALGGNPTLQETQYF. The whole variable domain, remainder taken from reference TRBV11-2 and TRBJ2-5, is EAGVAQSPRYKIIEKRQSVAFWCNPISGHATLYWYQQILGQGPKLLIQFQNNGVVDDSQLPKDRFSAERLKGVDSTLKIQPAKLEDSAVYLCASSALGGNPTLQETQYFGPGTRLLVL.